These 7 T cell receptor beta chains were all obtained from the same sample, sequenced in a study of cytomegalovirus exposure and HLA in healthy donors. PCR primers comprised 60 Vbeta and 13 Jbeta primers. Using immunoSEQ multiplex PCR, the repertoire was profiled, and TCRdb retains in-frame clones only, with some absent. Seen here are 150,000 to 200,000 clones, approximately 72% observed once, and the top ten hold roughly 1.9%. The sample was PBMCs. The receptors were gathered from a female donor in good health and CMV-seronegative.

V gene TRBV7-9 combines with J gene TRBJ2-1, with D maybe TRBD2 (5 bases). Between the trimmed V and J ends, which lost 5 bases and 0 bases, there was a span of 20 bases. Germline V gives CDR1 SEHNR, CDR2 FQNEAQ (reference sequence). The CDR3 length is 18 residues. CDR3 in amino acids: CASSGNRGSRSSYNEQFF. The DNA for the CDR3 is TGTGCCAGCAGCGGAAATAGAGGGTCTAGAAGCTCCTACAATGAGCAGTTCTTC.

This clone showed up just a few times. V and J are TRBV30 and TRBJ2-3, with 11 bases fitting TRBD2. Germline V gene sequence: CDR1 GTSNPN, CDR2 SVGIG (reference sequence). The junction had 1 base not matched to a gene; V was cut back by 2 bases and J by 3 bases. The CDR3 has 14 residues. CDR3 region: CAWSPSGGTDTQYF. For the CDR3, the DNA is TGTGCCTGGAGTCCTAGCGGGGGGACAGATACGCAGTATTTT.

The chain links TRBV2 to TRBJ1-2, with D tentatively TRBD1 (5 bases). V was cut by 5 bases and J by 4 bases, with 14 bases left in between. The CDR3 is 14 residues long. The germline V gene has CDR1 SNHLY and CDR2 FYNNEI. The CDR3 region is CASSNKQEFYGYTF. CDR3 sequence (DNA): TGTGCCAGCAGTAATAAACAGGAGTTCTATGGCTACACCTTC.

This chain connects TRBV19 to TRBJ1-1, with 8 bases fitting TRBD1. J lost 3 bases, V lost 4 bases, and 4 bases had no gene match. Germline V gene sequence: CDR1 LNHDA, CDR2 SQIVND (reference sequence). CDR3 size: 14 residues. The CDR3 DNA sequence: TGTGCCAGTAGTAAGGACAGGGCGTACACTGAAGCTTTCTTT. Translation gives CASSKDRAYTEAFF.

The gene calls are TRBV30 and TRBJ1-3; no definite D call. Trimming shortened V by 6 bases and J by 2 bases, and 11 bases separated the two germline ends. CDR1 is GTSNPN and CDR2 is SVGIG in the germline V gene (reference sequence). The CDR3 spans 13 residues. The DNA for the CDR3 is TGTGCCTGCCACGGAGTCCCTGGAAACACCATATATTTT. Its protein product is CACHGVPGNTIYF.

This chain connects TRBV19 to TRBJ1-1; 8 bases fit TRBD1. Trimming took 1 base from V and 4 from J; bases not matched to a gene: 2. This CDR3 spans 14 amino acids. Germline V gene lookup returns CDR1 LNHDA and CDR2 SQIVND (reference sequence). CDR3 in amino acids: CASSIVTGGTEAFF. CDR3 coding DNA: TGTGCCAGTAGTATAGTAACAGGGGGCACTGAAGCTTTCTTT. The entire variable domain, with the rest obtained from reference TRBV19 and TRBJ1-1, is as follows: DGGITQSPKYLFRKEGQNVTLSCEQNLNHDAMYWYRQDPGQGLRLIYYSQIVNDFQKGDIAEGYSVSREKKESFPLTVTSAQKNPTAFYLCASSIVTGGTEAFFGQGTRLTVV.

The chain links TRBV5-4 to TRBJ2-3, with D perhaps matching TRBD1 (7 bases). The V and J ends lost 1 base and 3 bases respectively, with 21 bases between them. Germline CDR1 SGHNT, CDR2 YYREEE (reference sequence). CDR3 length: 18 residues. CDR3 amino acids: CASSLRGGTGLATDTQYF. The CDR3 DNA reads as TGTGCCAGCAGCTTGCGAGGGGGCACGGGACTCGCGACAGATACGCAGTATTTT.